This entry features one TCR beta chain sequence. Its antigen has not been determined. No qualities accompany the bases; no much larger clone lies one base away. This sample was included in a study of T cells in Graves' hyperthyroidism and ophthalmopathy (dated by TCRdb to between 2019 and 2020). In the study overall: Peripheral blood samples were taken at initial diagnosis, before any treatment was given. To identify distinguishing TCR V-J signatures, a discovery cohort of 100 patients was used, comprising some 45 with Graves' ophthalmopathy and about 59 with stable Graves' hyperthyroidism. Whether ophthalmopathy could be predicted prospectively was tested in an independent validation cohort made up of 18 hyperthyroidism patients plus 17 patients who later progressed to ophthalmopathy. The 95 to 100 discovery patients were randomly divided into training and test sets at a 7:3 ratio. The study also compared thyroid tissue and blood T-cell repertoires from about 6 Graves' hyperthyroidism patients. Once sampling was done, hyperthyroidism patients were given methimazole at a starting dose of 30 mg daily, whereas ophthalmopathy patients were given high-dose intravenous methylprednisolone. According to the paper, TCR Vbeta CDR3 sequencing was carried out on over 130 peripheral blood samples, which came from 40 to 45 ophthalmopathy, fewer than 80 hyperthyroidism and some 17 progressor patients. The paper's findings and limits, for the study overall: Most expanded thyroid clonotypes (frequency above 0.001) were also detected in blood, a finding suggesting that blood repertoires may reflect thyroid immune responses. Ophthalmopathy was separated from stable hyperthyroidism by a 13 V-J signature model, with about 86% sensitivity and about 81% specificity obtained in cross-validation and 80%/75% obtained in testing. In validation, the model predicted progression to ophthalmopathy a median of around 6.5 months before onset, with about 67% sensitivity and about 72% specificity. No statistical method was used to set the sample size in advance, and investigators knew the group allocation.

Amplification of TCR beta CDR3 regions was carried out from RNA transcripts. For the first round of RT-PCR on the TCR CDR3, the HTBI primer set was used together with the Qiagen OneStep RT-PCR kit. Libraries were constructed in a second round of multiplex PCR, after which size selection and purification were performed. Libraries were sequenced paired-end with 100 bp reads on an Illumina HiSeq2000. For the original study's pipeline: SOAPnuke was used to process the raw data, throwing out any read that contained adapters or uncalled bases, had a mean Phred below 15, or lacked an exact constant-primer or identifier match. COPE v1.2.5 was used to merge high-quality paired reads, and clonotypes were defined as unique nucleotide sequences. MiTCR v1.1 was used to align the clonotypes against IMGT TRBV, TRBD and TRBJ reference segments. The analysis included only V-J combinations with a frequency above 0.0001, which together covered approximately 99% of the repertoires. The TCS score was defined as F50 (clonal expansion) divided by E x V (chaos), with BLOSUM62-based TCRdist calculated between CDR3 peptides within each V-J. Welch's t-statistics and random forest reduced 500 to 650 V-J features to roughly 13, which were used in a naive Bayes classifier (R e1071). The similarity between thyroid and blood repertoires was quantified using the Morisita-Horn index. Using fastp trimming at Q25 and MiXCR clonotype assembly, TCRdb reanalyzed the public sequencing data and kept in-frame beta chains. Entries are consolidated by CDR3 protein sequence, retaining the most common genes and DNA. None of the V and J calls come from the authors' own analysis; TCRdb made them. The sample includes over 700,000 distinct CDR3 sequences, with about two fifths observed a single time. The ten largest clones add up to 8.9% of the sample.

Graves' hyperthyroidism was defined as stable when no progression to ophthalmopathy occurred over 18 months of follow-up. The hyperthyroidism patients were between 18 and 65 years old and newly diagnosed, with a disease duration of less than 2 months. The study excluded patients with uncontrolled infections, other autoimmune diseases, pregnancy or lactation. Diagnoses relied on clinical symptoms, serum thyroxine and TRAb, thyroid ultrasound and orbital computed tomography. PBMCs were isolated from approximately 10 ml of fresh peripheral blood by Ficoll-Paque density gradient centrifugation. Total RNA was extracted using Trizol reagent, and RNA quality was assessed on an Agilent 2100 Bioanalyzer. V gives up 4 bases and J gives up 2 bases, and the segment between their germline ends measures 8 bases. CDR1 SNHLY and CDR2 FYNNEI are derived from the germline V gene. The CDR3 starts with the cysteine, ends with the phenylalanine, and has 14 residues. Only the CDR3 region is kept as DNA, spanning 42 bases read in frame from base 1.

The chain joins TRBV2 to TRBJ1-4; confidence is insufficient to name the D gene. The sequenced sample was blood. This receptor was identified in a man in his late teens or twenties with Graves' hyperthyroidism. The CDR3 sequence is CASSAGRTNEKLFF. The bases are TGTGCCAGCAGTGCTGGGCGCACTAATGAAAAACTGTTTTTT.